Reported below is one T cell receptor (beta chain). The antigen remains undetermined. Sequenced by immunoSEQ multiplex PCR; TCRdb stores in-frame clones only, minus some. This table holds more than 150,000 clones, around nine tenths found once. CDR1 and CDR2 from the germline V gene are LNHDA and SQIVND (reference sequence). CDR3 length: 14 residues. The junction had 6 bases not matched to a gene; V was cut back by 7 bases and J by 4 bases. The sample comes from a study of T cell responses to AZD1222 COVID-19 vaccine. Study results and limitations: White British people made up most donors, females outnumbered males, and clonal diversity was possibly underestimated.

This sequence was found in an adult who received the AZD1222 COVID-19 vaccine. The sample consisted of peripheral blood, taken 28 days after the second AZD1222 dose. The genes are TRBV19 and TRBJ1-5; the match to TRBD1 covers 8 bases. The CDR3 sequence is CASKRGTGNQPQHF. CDR3 in DNA: TGTGCCAGTAAGAGAGGGACAGGAAATCAGCCCCAGCATTTT.